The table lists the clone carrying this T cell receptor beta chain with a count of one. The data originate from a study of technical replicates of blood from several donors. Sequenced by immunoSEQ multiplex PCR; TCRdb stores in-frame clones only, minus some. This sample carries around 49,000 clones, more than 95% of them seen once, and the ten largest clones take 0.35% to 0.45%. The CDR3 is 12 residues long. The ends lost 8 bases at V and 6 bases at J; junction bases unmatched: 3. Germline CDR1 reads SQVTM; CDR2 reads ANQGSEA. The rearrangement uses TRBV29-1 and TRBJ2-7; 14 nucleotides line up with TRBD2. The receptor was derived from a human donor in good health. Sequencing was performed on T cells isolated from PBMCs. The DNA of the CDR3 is TGCAGCTTCGGACTAGCGGGAGGCGAGCAGTACTTC. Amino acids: CSFGLAGGEQYF.